This T cell receptor (beta chain) emerged from a study of blood T cell repertoires in COVID-19. Assay used: immunoSEQ multiplex PCR; TCRdb lists only in-frame clones, some missing. The sample carries about 87,000 clones, approximately 75% recorded once. Germline lookup yields CDR1 SQVTM and CDR2 ANQGSEA. V gave up 8 bases and J gave up 5 bases, with 19 bases separating them. The CDR3 is made up of 13 amino acids. This sequence was found in a woman aged 50 to 60 with acute or convalescent COVID-19. The sequenced sample consisted of peripheral blood. The chain joins TRBV29-1 to TRBJ2-7; perhaps TRBD1 as D (6 bases). The CDR3 nucleotides read TGCAGCTCCGGCGAATGGGGGCGGGACGAGCAGTACTTC. The encoded protein is CSSGEWGRDEQYF.